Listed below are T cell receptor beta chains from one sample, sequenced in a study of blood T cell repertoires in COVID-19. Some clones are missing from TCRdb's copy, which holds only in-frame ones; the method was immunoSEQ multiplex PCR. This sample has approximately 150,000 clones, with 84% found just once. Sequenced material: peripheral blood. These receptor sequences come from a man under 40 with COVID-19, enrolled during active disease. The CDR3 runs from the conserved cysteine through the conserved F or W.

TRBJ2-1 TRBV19 CASSIPSGIYNEQFF
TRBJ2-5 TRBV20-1 CSRDVSPQYF
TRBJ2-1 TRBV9 CASSARGGDEQFF
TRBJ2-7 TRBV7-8 CASSSQAGATYEQYF
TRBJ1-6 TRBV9 CASSVGDRHNSPLHF
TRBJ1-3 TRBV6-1 CASSESATSGNTIYF
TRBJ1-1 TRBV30 CAWSETGAAAFF
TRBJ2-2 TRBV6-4 CASSAGVAGSNTGELFF
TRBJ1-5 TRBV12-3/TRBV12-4 CASQDNSNQPQHF
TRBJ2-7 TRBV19 CASTDRRGSYEQYF
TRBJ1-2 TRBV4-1 CASSQDGTTNYGYTF
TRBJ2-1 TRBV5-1 CASSWTAPGNEQFF
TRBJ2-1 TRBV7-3 CASSLTVAGSYNEQFF
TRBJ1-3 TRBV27 CASSSWAGSSGNTIYF
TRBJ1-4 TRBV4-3 CASSQVGRGEKLFF
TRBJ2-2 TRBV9 CASSVEGATGELFF
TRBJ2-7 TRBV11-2 CASSFPGWTHEQYF
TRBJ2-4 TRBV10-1 CASREGQTLAKNIQYF
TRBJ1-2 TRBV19 CASSTPGQGYGYTF
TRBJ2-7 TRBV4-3 CASSQDGTGPYEQYF
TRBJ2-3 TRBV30 CACSVLSGRDTQYF
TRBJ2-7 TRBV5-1 CATSYSGPYEQYF
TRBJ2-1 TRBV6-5 CASTSRTSGNNEQFF
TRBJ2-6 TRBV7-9 CASSLGASGANVLTF
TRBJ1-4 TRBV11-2 CASSERAANEKLFF
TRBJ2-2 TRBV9 CASSPGVSTNTGELFF
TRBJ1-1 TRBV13 CASSDPGGEAFF
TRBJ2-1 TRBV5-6 CASSLGVDEQFF
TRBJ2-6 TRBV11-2 CASTFKAGGSGANVLTF
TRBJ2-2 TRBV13 CASSSRDRGTGELFF